Shown below are 15 T cell receptor beta chains from a single sample sequenced in a study of T cell responses to AZD1222 COVID-19 vaccine. Assay: immunoSEQ multiplex PCR; the TCRdb copy retains only in-frame clones and omits some. The sample lists 150,000 or so clones; around nine tenths were seen once. This material consisted of peripheral blood, taken on day 0 of AZD1222 vaccination. The origin of the receptors is an adult in good health.

The J gene is TRBJ1-2, the V gene TRBV5-8; weak D call: TRBD1 (6 bases). The germline CDR1 and CDR2 sequences are SGHTS and YDEGEE. The V end was cut by 3 bases, the J end by 8 bases, with 8 bases between. The CDR3 is 11 residues long. CDR3 coding DNA: TGTGCCAGCAGCTCAAGGGGGGGCTACACCTTC. Protein product: CASSSRGGYTF.

The chain carries TRBV24-1 and TRBJ1-5; maybe TRBD1 (5 bases). Trimming took off 1 base at V and 1 base at J, with 16 bases between the two ends. The CDR3 has 18 amino acids. The germline V gene has CDR1 KGHDR and CDR2 SFDVKD. The CDR3 coding sequence is TGTGCCACCAGTGATTTATCCCGCGACAGCGGGAGCAATCAGCCCCAGCATTTT. It specifies CATSDLSRDSGSNQPQHF.

V gene TRBV7-9 combines with J gene TRBJ2-1; 8 nucleotides line up with TRBD2. With 3 bases clipped from V and 7 bases from J, the junction kept 5 bases outside the gene matches. CDR1 and CDR2 (germline): SEHNR, FQNEAQ (reference sequence). The CDR3 consists of 14 residues. CDR3 nucleotides: TGTGCCAGCAGCTTCACTAGCGGAGCAAATGAGCAGTTCTTC. Translation gives CASSFTSGANEQFF. The full variable domain, rest sourced from reference TRBV7-9 and TRBJ2-1, is DTGVSQNPRHKITKRGQNVTFRCDPISEHNRLYWYRQTLGQGPEFLTYFQNEAQLEKSRLLSDRFSAERPKGSFSTLEIQRTEQGDSAMYLCASSFTSGANEQFFGPGTRLTVL.

The rearrangement joins TRBV19 to TRBJ2-7, with 8 bases identical to TRBD1. CDR3 size: 13 residues. Trimming at V came to 4 bases and at J to 8 bases, leaving 7 bases not matched to a gene. Germline V lookup: CDR1 LNHDA, CDR2 SQIVND (reference sequence). CDR3 nucleotides: TGTGCCAGTAGTACCGGGACAGGCCTACAGCAGTACTTC. Amino acids: CASSTGTGLQQYF.

This rearrangement joins TRBV3-1 (or the pseudogene TRBV3-2) to TRBJ1-1, with unresolved D. V shed 5 bases and J shed 4 bases, with 17 bases lying between them. This CDR3 comprises 15 residues. CDR1 and CDR2 from the germline V gene are LGHDT and YNNKEL (reference sequence). The CDR3 loop is CASSALRVRGTEAFF. The CDR3, as DNA: TGTGCCAGCAGCGCCCTCCGGGTCCGGGGCACTGAAGCTTTCTTT.

The chain is built from TRBV7-9 and TRBJ1-1, with D perhaps matching TRBD1 (5 bases). Germline CDR1 reads SEHNR; CDR2 reads FQNEAQ (reference sequence). V was clipped by 5 bases and J by 1 base, with 17 bases between them. CDR3 length equals 16 residues. The CDR3 coding sequence is TGTGCCAGCAGCCCACCTATCCGGGGGGAGAACACTGAAGCTTTCTTT. It encodes CASSPPIRGENTEAFF. The complete variable domain, with remaining parts taken from reference TRBV7-9 and TRBJ1-1, reads DTGVSQNPRHKITKRGQNVTFRCDPISEHNRLYWYRQTLGQGPEFLTYFQNEAQLEKSRLLSDRFSAERPKGSFSTLEIQRTEQGDSAMYLCASSPPIRGENTEAFFGQGTRLTVV.

The gene calls are TRBV7-2 and TRBJ2-7, with 7 nucleotides matching TRBD2. CDR3 length equals 16 residues. Germline CDR1 and CDR2: SGHTA and FQGNSA. The V segment lost 5 bases and the J segment 1 base; nucleotides outside the gene matches: 11. For the CDR3, the DNA is TGTGCCAGCAGCCCTAGCGGACTGGACGGGTCCTACGAGCAGTACTTC. Translating gives CASSPSGLDGSYEQYF. Variable domain in full (rest from reference TRBV7-2 and TRBJ2-7): GAGVSQSPSNKVTEKGKDVELRCDPISGHTALYWYRQSLGQGLEFLIYFQGNSAPDKSGLPSDRFSAERTGGSVSTLTIQRTQQEDSAVYLCASSPSGLDGSYEQYFGPGTRLTVT.

CDR3 sequence: CASSQGLAGIYEQYF. The CDR3 DNA sequence: TGTGCCAGCAGCCAAGGTCTAGCGGGAATCTACGAGCAGTACTTC. The chain employs TRBV7-8 and TRBJ2-7, with TRBD2 identical over 9 bases. V lost 5 bases to trimming and J lost 3 bases; unmatched junction nucleotides: 8. The CDR3 loop spans 15 amino acids. CDR1 is SGHVS, CDR2 FQNEAQ, per germline.

The rearrangement links TRBV19 to TRBJ2-5; maybe TRBD1 (6 bases). Trimming shortened V by 8 bases and J by 5 bases, and 12 bases separated the two germline ends. CDR1 and CDR2 (germline): LNHDA, SQIVND (reference sequence). The CDR3 has 12 amino acids. Written as DNA, the CDR3 is TGTGCCAGTCAGGGGTGGGGGGAGACCCAGTACTTC. Protein product: CASQGWGETQYF.

A single count supports this clone. V is TRBV6-5 and J is TRBJ1-4; D uncertain. V was clipped by 4 bases and J by 7 bases, with 16 bases between them. Looked up from germline, CDR1 is MNHEY and CDR2 is SVGAGI. The CDR3 has 15 amino acids. CDR3 residues: CASSSFGKVGEKLFF. CDR3 coding DNA: TGTGCCAGCAGTTCTTTCGGAAAAGTCGGTGAAAAACTGTTTTTT.

The genes are TRBV5-1 and TRBJ1-2; D is perhaps TRBD1 (5 bases). The germline V and J ends were trimmed by 0 bases and 8 bases, with 20 bases remaining between them. Germline lookup yields CDR1 SGHRS and CDR2 YFSETQ. This CDR3 region has 16 residues. The CDR3 DNA follows: TGCGCCAGCAGCTTGGGCGTTAGGAGGGGAGAAGTAGGCTACACCTTC. It yields the protein CASSLGVRRGEVGYTF.

The chain joins TRBV3-1 (or the pseudogene TRBV3-2) to TRBJ1-6, with 8 bases aligning to TRBD1. Germline V CDR1 and CDR2: LGHDT, YNNKEL (reference sequence). CDR3 size: 17 residues. The V segment lost 0 bases and the J segment 6 bases; nucleotides outside the gene matches: 7. The CDR3, as DNA: TGTGCCAGCAGCCAAGATTATAGGACAGGGATTAATTCACCCCTCCACTTT. It yields the protein CASSQDYRTGINSPLHF.

This clone was seen once. The V gene is TRBV2, the J gene TRBJ2-7; maybe TRBD2 (5 bases). Germline CDR1 SNHLY, CDR2 FYNNEI. V was clipped by 3 bases and J by 0 bases, with 9 bases between them. The CDR3 has 14 amino acids. The CDR3 region is CASSESRVSYEQYF. The DNA of the CDR3 is TGTGCCAGCAGTGAGTCGAGGGTCTCCTACGAGCAGTACTTC.

The V call is TRBV10-1, the J call TRBJ1-1; D is possibly TRBD1 (5 bases). The CDR3 extends over 12 amino acids. V lost 2 bases and J 5 bases, leaving 6 bases between the germline ends. Germline V CDR1 and CDR2: WNHNN, SYGVQD (reference sequence). The CDR3 nucleotides read TGCGCCAGCAGTGAGGGACAAACTGAAGCTTTCTTT. Its translation: CASSEGQTEAFF.

The chain is built from TRBV10-3 and TRBJ1-4; no clear D. The germline V gene has CDR1 ENHRY and CDR2 SYGVKD. Between the trimmed V and J ends, which lost 3 bases and 7 bases, there was a span of 15 bases. This CDR3 spans 15 amino acids. The CDR3 DNA follows: TGTGCCATCAGTGAAACGGCGGCGGAGGGTGAAAAACTGTTTTTT. This encodes CAISETAAEGEKLFF.